This T cell receptor (beta chain) was recovered during a study of blood T cell repertoires in COVID-19. Study as a whole: Some COVID-19 samples were acute and others convalescent; all came from the United States, Italy and Spain. The analysed material was cDNA or gDNA that came from T cells, B-cell-depleted T cells, or PBMCs.

Per the original methods: Estimation of nucleated cell counts was performed using reference gene primer amplification. Method: immunoSEQ multiplex PCR; TCRdb's copy keeps in-frame clones and lacks some. V and J calls and clone size follow that table, whereas D and trimming were derived from the DNA. The data contain about 190,000 clones, 80% of them singletons. This CDR3 comprises 13 residues. The germline gives CDR1 SGDLS, CDR2 YYNGEE. The V end lost 4 bases, the J end lost 5 bases, and 12 bases lay between the germline ends. The specimen sequenced was peripheral blood. The chain has TRBV9 and TRBJ2-5; D is perhaps TRBD1 (7 bases). The origin of this receptor is a man in his fifties or sixties with acute or convalescent COVID-19. In DNA, the CDR3 is TGTGCCAGCAGCCAACAGGGGAGGGAGACCCAGTACTTC. It codes for CASSQQGRETQYF.